This entry lists 5 T cell receptor beta chains sequenced from one sample in a study of blood T cell repertoires in COVID-19. The table came from immunoSEQ multiplex PCR; TCRdb's copy has only in-frame clones and leaves some out. The top ten hold 3.6% of the sample, which has 200,000 to 250,000 clones, more than 70% seen once. The sequenced material came from peripheral blood. The receptors stem from a woman older than 75 with acute or convalescent COVID-19.

The chain combines TRBV5-6 with TRBJ1-4; D is perhaps TRBD1 (6 bases). Trimming left V 2 bases short and J 1 base short, with 15 bases between. CDR3 size: 17 residues. The V gene's germline CDR1 is SGHDT and CDR2 YYEEEE. The CDR3 nucleotides are TGTGCCAGCAGCTTTTCCGTCGTCAGGGGAACTAATGAAAAACTGTTTTTT. Translating gives CASSFSVVRGTNEKLFF.

The rearrangement joins TRBV28 to TRBJ1-2; a possible D gene is TRBD1 (6 bases). The CDR3 runs to 17 residues. V was pared by 7 bases and J by 6 bases, with 27 bases between. The germline V gene encodes CDR1 MDHEN and CDR2 SYDVKM. The CDR3 nucleotides read TGTGCCAGCATCGCCTCTGCGACAGGCCAAAAATTGAATGGCTACACCTTC. It specifies CASIASATGQKLNGYTF.

This clone was recorded only once. This chain links TRBV6-2 or TRBV6-3 with TRBJ2-5, with 9 bases fitting TRBD2. The CDR3 runs to 16 residues. CDR1 is MNHEY and CDR2 is SVGEGT in the germline V gene. With V trimmed by 6 bases and J by 4 bases, 12 bases remained unmatched. The DNA for the CDR3 is TGTGCCAGCAGCCCGGGGACTAGCTCGGTCGCAGAGACCCAGTACTTC. Amino acid sequence: CASSPGTSSVAETQYF.

This chain connects TRBV5-1 to TRBJ2-7, with 11 positions matching TRBD1. This CDR3 comprises 16 residues. J gave up 2 bases and V 5 bases, and 9 bases lay outside the gene matches. Looked up from germline, CDR1 is SGHRS and CDR2 is YFSETQ. The CDR3 DNA sequence: TGCGCCAGCAGTTGGGGAGGGACAGGGGGGACCTACGAGCAGTACTTC. This sequence encodes CASSWGGTGGTYEQYF.

The gene calls are TRBV6-6 and TRBJ1-5; the match to TRBD1 covers 10 bases. From germline, CDR1 is MNHNY and CDR2 SVGAGI (reference sequence). With V trimmed by 6 bases and J by 5 bases, 4 bases remained unmatched. The CDR3 is 14 amino acids. The CDR3 spells CASSDRGLHQPQHF. DNA of the CDR3: TGTGCCAGCAGCGACAGGGGGCTTCATCAGCCCCAGCATTTT.